The present T cell receptor (beta chain) was sequenced within a study of blood T cell repertoires in COVID-19. Across the study: Collection of acute and convalescent COVID-19 samples took place in the United States, Italy and Spain. Nucleic acid was either cDNA or gDNA, and it came from T cells, B-cell-depleted T cells, or PBMCs.

In its sample, this clone was seen a few times. Per the original methods: Amplifying reference gene primers gave estimates of nucleated cell counts. Only in-frame clones appear in the TCRdb table, and some are missing; sequencing was by immunoSEQ multiplex PCR. That table furnishes V, J and clone size, whereas the DNA furnished D and trimming. This table holds 120,000 to 150,000 clones, over 75% found once. This TCR came from a man in his fifties with acute or convalescent COVID-19. The source material was peripheral blood.

CDR3 sequence reads: CASSIRTGTNEKLFF. The CDR3 nucleotides read TGTGCCAGCAGCATTAGGACAGGCACTAATGAAAAACTGTTTTTT. This chain links TRBV11-2 with TRBJ1-4; 7 bases map to TRBD1. The V and J ends lost 5 bases and 2 bases, in that order; junction bases with no gene match: 5. This CDR3 has 15 residues. From germline, CDR1 is SGHAT and CDR2 FQNNGV.